This TCR beta chain was recovered during a study of shared clonotypes between healthy human individuals. There are 14 residues in the CDR3. J gave up 4 bases and V 5 bases, and 8 bases lay outside the gene matches. Germline V gene sequence: CDR1 SGHDT, CDR2 YYEEEE. Those who donated were healthy HIV-negative adults, with no recent acute infections or vaccinations reported. A CD45RA-negative memory subset and a CD45RA+ naive subset were separated from the CD4+ cells. An even split of each subset's genomic DNA across several immunoSEQ plates was performed. Study processing details: ImmunoSEQ supplied junction-only sequences lacking quality scores, so filtering was different. Sequenced by immunoSEQ multiplex PCR; TCRdb stores in-frame clones only, minus some. That table supplies the V and J calls and clone size; D and trimming were determined from the DNA. The sample holds around 600,000 clones, almost 97% seen once.

The chain employs TRBV5-6 and TRBJ2-7; 8 bases map to TRBD2. The source material was naive CD4+ T cells sorted from blood. Subset meaning: CD45RA+ positively selected. This receptor was obtained from a woman aged 30 to 39 in good health. CDR3 sequence: CASRRTGGGYEQYF. The DNA for the CDR3 is TGTGCCAGCAGGCGTACAGGCGGGGGGTACGAGCAGTACTTC.